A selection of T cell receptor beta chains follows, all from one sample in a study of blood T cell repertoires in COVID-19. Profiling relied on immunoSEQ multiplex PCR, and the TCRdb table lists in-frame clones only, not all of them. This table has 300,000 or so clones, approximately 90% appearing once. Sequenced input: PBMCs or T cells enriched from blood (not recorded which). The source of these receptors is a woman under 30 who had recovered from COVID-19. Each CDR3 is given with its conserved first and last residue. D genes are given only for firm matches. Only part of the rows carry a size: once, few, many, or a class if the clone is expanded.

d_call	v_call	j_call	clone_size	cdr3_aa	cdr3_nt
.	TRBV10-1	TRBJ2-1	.	CASSELMDSRGYNEQFF	TGCGCCAGCAGTGAGCTTATGGACAGTCGTGGCTACAATGAGCAGTTCTTC
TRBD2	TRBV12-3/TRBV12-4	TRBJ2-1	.	CASSGLADEQFF	TGTGCCAGCAGTGGACTAGCTGATGAGCAGTTCTTC
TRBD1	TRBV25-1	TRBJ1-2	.	CASSTGGFNYGYTF	TGTGCCAGCAGCACAGGGGGCTTTAACTATGGCTACACCTTC
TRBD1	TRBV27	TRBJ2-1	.	CASSTSRQQGGHNEQFF	TGTGCCAGCAGCACTTCACGCCAACAGGGGGGCCACAATGAGCAGTTCTTC
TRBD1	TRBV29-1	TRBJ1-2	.	CSAQVGQNNYGYTF	TGCAGCGCCCAGGTGGGACAGAACAACTATGGCTACACCTTC
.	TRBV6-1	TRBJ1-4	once	CASSEASHPGGKLFF	TGTGCCAGCAGTGAAGCCTCTCACCCGGGAGGAAAACTGTTTTTT
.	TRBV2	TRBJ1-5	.	CASSEGVGVGEPQHF	TGTGCCAGCAGTGAAGGCGTCGGGGTTGGCGAACCCCAGCATTTT
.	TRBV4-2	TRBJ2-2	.	CASSQAGIAVEELFF	TGTGCCAGCAGCCAAGCGGGGATAGCGGTGGAGGAGCTGTTTTTT
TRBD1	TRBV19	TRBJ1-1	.	CATRDSLNRTEAFF	TGTGCCACCAGGGACAGCCTAAACCGCACTGAAGCTTTCTTT
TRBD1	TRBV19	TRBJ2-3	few	CASSRTGANTDTQYF	TGTGCCAGTAGTAGGACAGGGGCCAACACAGATACGCAGTATTTT
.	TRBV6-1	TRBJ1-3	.	CASSEAGQREYF	TGTGCCAGCAGTGAAGCTGGCCAGCGAGAATATTTT
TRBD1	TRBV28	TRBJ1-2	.	CAIPDYGTGNYGYTF	TGTGCCATCCCGGATTACGGGACAGGGAACTATGGCTACACCTTC
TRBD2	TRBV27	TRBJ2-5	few	CASSDGTSRGQETQYF	TGTGCCAGCAGCGACGGGACTAGCAGAGGCCAAGAGACCCAGTACTTC
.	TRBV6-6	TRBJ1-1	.	CASRARDGSFNTEAFF	TGTGCCAGCAGGGCCAGGGATGGCTCGTTCAACACTGAAGCTTTCTTT
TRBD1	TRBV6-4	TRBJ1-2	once	CASSDSARGNGYTF	TGTGCCAGCAGTGACTCGGCCAGGGGGAACGGCTACACCTTC
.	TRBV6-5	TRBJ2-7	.	CASSSTGEDYEQYF	TGTGCCAGCAGTTCAACAGGGGAGGACTACGAGCAGTACTTC
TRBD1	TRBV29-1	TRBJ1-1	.	CSVPRQGATTEAFF	TGCAGCGTCCCCCGACAGGGGGCAACCACTGAAGCTTTCTTT
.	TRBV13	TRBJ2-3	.	CASSAGLPDTQYF	TGTGCCAGCAGTGCGGGACTTCCAGATACGCAGTATTTT
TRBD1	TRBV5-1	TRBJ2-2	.	CASSRTGSNTGELFF	TGCGCCAGCAGCCGGACAGGGTCGAACACCGGGGAGCTGTTTTTT
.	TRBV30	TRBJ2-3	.	CAWSPGTDTQYF	TGTGCCTGGAGTCCCGGGACAGATACGCAGTATTTT
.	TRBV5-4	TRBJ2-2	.	CASSTRSSATNTGELFF	TGTGCCAGCAGCACCCGATCTAGCGCCACGAACACCGGGGAGCTGTTTTTT
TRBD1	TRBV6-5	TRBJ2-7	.	CASSYAAGGGNEQYF	TGTGCCAGCAGTTACGCGGCAGGGGGCGGGAACGAGCAGTACTTC
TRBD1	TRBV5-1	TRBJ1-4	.	CASSLWTGGEKLFF	TGCGCCAGCAGCTTGTGGACAGGGGGGGAAAAACTGTTTTTT
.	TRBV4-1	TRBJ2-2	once	CASSQDLYKGEGGELFF	TGCGCCAGCAGCCAAGATTTATACAAGGGGGAAGGCGGGGAGCTGTTTTTT
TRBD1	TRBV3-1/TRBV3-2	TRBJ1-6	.	CASTWTGGNSPLHF	TGTGCCAGCACCTGGACAGGGGGGAATTCACCCCTCCACTTT
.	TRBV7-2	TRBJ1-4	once	CASSLRQAINEKLFF	TGTGCCAGCAGCTTGAGACAGGCCATTAATGAAAAACTGTTTTTT
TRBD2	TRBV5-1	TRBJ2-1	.	CASSSGYAGEGLEQFF	TGCGCCAGCAGCTCGGGGTATGCGGGAGAGGGGCTTGAGCAGTTCTTC
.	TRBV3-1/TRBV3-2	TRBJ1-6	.	CASSQRWGVGLNSPLHF	TGTGCCAGCAGCCAAAGATGGGGCGTAGGTCTCAATTCACCCCTCCACTTT
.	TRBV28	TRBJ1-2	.	CASSRGTLGGYTF	TGTGCCAGCAGCCGAGGGACATTAGGTGGCTACACCTTC
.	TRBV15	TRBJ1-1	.	CATSDPTGPFYTEAFF	TGTGCCACCAGCGACCCCACAGGGCCATTTTACACTGAAGCTTTCTTT
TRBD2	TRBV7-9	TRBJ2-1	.	CASSSPFEGTSGYNEQFF	TGTGCCAGCAGCTCTCCGTTTGAGGGGACTAGCGGCTACAATGAGCAGTTCTTC
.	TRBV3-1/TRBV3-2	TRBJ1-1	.	CASSQIRRTGMGTEAFF	TGTGCCAGCAGCCAAATAAGAAGGACTGGGATGGGCACTGAAGCTTTCTTT
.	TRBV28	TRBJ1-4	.	CASSFGGKTNEKLFF	TGTGCCAGCAGTTTTGGGGGGAAGACTAATGAAAAACTGTTTTTT
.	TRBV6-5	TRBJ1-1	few	CASSYTGPNTEAFF	TGTGCCAGCAGTTATACAGGGCCGAACACTGAAGCTTTCTTT
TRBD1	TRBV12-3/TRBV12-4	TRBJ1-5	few	CASRRQGNQPQHF	TGTGCCAGCAGGCGACAGGGGAATCAGCCCCAGCATTTT
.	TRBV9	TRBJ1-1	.	CASSEGAGEAFF	TGTGCCAGCAGCGAAGGCGCGGGTGAAGCTTTCTTT
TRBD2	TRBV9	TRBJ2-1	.	CASSVGWLAGGSSYNEQFF	TGTGCCAGCAGCGTAGGTTGGCTAGCGGGAGGGAGCTCCTACAATGAGCAGTTCTTC
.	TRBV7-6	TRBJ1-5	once	CASSRQTDQPQHF	TGTGCCAGCAGCCGACAGACTGATCAGCCCCAGCATTTT
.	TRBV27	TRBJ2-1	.	CASSLTGWGDEQFF	TGTGCCAGCAGTTTAACAGGCTGGGGGGATGAGCAGTTCTTC
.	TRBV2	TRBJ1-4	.	CASSGDTIDRPANEKLFF	TGTGCCAGCAGTGGAGACACTATAGACAGACCCGCGAATGAAAAACTGTTTTTT
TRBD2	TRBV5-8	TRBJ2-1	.	CASNQRGEFYNEQFF	TGTGCCAGCAACCAGCGGGGGGAATTCTACAATGAGCAGTTCTTC
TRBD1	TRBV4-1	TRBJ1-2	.	CASSQITGGVIYGYTF	TGCGCCAGCAGCCAAATTACAGGGGGCGTAATCTATGGCTACACCTTC
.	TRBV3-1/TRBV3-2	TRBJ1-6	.	CASSPWVERGLTYNSPLHF	TGTGCCAGCAGCCCATGGGTCGAGCGGGGCTTGACCTATAATTCACCCCTCCACTTT
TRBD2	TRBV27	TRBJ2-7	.	CASSLNFLAVTYEQYF	TGTGCCAGCAGTTTAAATTTTCTAGCGGTCACCTACGAGCAGTACTTC
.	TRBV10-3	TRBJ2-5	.	CAISGGSGDLETQYF	TGTGCCATCAGTGGGGGGTCAGGGGATTTAGAGACCCAGTACTTC
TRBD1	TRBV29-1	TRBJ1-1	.	CSAGQGSLDTEAFF	TGCAGCGCCGGACAGGGGTCATTGGACACTGAAGCTTTCTTT
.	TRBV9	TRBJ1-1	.	CASSAGNRNTEAFF	TGTGCCAGCAGCGCAGGGAACCGGAACACTGAAGCTTTCTTT
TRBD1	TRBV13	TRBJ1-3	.	CASSSRDSSGNTIYF	TGTGCCAGCAGCTCCCGGGACAGCTCTGGAAACACCATATATTTT
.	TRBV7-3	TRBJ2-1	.	CASSPGSTSYNEQFF	TGTGCCAGCAGCCCGGGGAGTACCAGCTACAATGAGCAGTTCTTC
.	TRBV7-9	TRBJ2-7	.	CASSLSTSYYEQYF	TGTGCCAGCAGCCTTAGCACTAGTTACTACGAGCAGTACTTC
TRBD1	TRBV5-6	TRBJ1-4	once	CASSGPRGRESEKLFF	TGTGCCAGCAGCGGTCCCAGGGGGCGCGAAAGTGAAAAACTGTTTTTT
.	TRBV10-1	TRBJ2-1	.	CASSEPGYGSNEQFF	TGCGCCAGCAGTGAGCCAGGGTACGGGAGCAATGAGCAGTTCTTC
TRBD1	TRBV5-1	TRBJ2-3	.	CASSLMNRGDTQYF	TGCGCCAGCAGCTTGATGAACAGGGGAGATACGCAGTATTTT
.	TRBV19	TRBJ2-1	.	CASSMGHPVYNEQFF	TGTGCCAGTAGTATGGGACACCCGGTCTACAATGAGCAGTTCTTC